Described below is a single TCR beta chain sequence and its context. Its antigen is undetermined. Method: immunoSEQ multiplex PCR; TCRdb's copy keeps in-frame clones and lacks some. Seen here are over 35,000 clones, almost 85% observed once, and the top ten hold about 1.1%. The entry originates in a study of memory B cells and T cells in multiple sclerosis. CFSE-dim autoproliferating and CFSE-high non-proliferating T cells from unstimulated culture were sequenced separately. 5x10^7 CFSE-labeled PBMCs were cultured less than eight days unstimulated, then replicate wells were pooled. CFSE at 0.4 to 0.6 uM labeled the PBMCs, which were then cultured unstimulated. The CDR3 contains 15 residues. The V gene's germline CDR1 is MNHEY and CDR2 SVGAGI. V lost 6 bases, J lost 2 bases, and 17 bases lay in between. General study findings and limits: Clone-set sizes differed between compartments, so shared clonotype counts needed normalization.

This sequence originates from a human donor with multiple sclerosis. The sequenced sample consisted of PBMCs from blood kept in culture. The V and J genes are TRBV6-5 and TRBJ2-7, with D unclear. The DNA for the CDR3 is TGTGCCAGCAGCCCGTGGTATGGTGGCCCCTACGAGCAGTACTTC. Protein sequence: CASSPWYGGPYEQYF.